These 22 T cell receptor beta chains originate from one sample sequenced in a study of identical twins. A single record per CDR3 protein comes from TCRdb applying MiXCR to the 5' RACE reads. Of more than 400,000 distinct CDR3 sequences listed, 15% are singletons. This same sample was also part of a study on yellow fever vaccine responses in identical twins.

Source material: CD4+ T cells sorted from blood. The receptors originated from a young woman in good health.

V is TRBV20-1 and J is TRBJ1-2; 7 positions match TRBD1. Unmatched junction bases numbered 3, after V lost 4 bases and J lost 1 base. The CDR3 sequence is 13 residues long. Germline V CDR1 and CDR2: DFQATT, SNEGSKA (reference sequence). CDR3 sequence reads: CSAKQGNNYGYTF. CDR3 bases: TGCAGTGCTAAACAGGGGAATAACTATGGCTACACCTTC.

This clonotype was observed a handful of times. Written as DNA, the CDR3 is TGTGCCAGCAGTTATGGGGGCGGGAGGGCCTTTGAGCAGTTCTTC. Residues: CASSYGGGRAFEQFF. The rearrangement uses TRBV6-5 and TRBJ2-1; 9 nucleotides match TRBD2. The germline CDR1 and CDR2 sequences are MNHEY and SVGAGI. V was pared by 3 bases and J by 9 bases, with 9 bases of the junction left unmatched. The CDR3 consists of 15 residues.

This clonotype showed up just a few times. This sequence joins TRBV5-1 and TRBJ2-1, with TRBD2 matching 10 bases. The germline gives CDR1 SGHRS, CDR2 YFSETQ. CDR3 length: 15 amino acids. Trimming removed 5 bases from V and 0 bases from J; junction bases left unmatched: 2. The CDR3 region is CASRASGSSYNEQFF. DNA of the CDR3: TGCGCCAGCAGGGCTAGCGGGAGCTCCTACAATGAGCAGTTCTTC.

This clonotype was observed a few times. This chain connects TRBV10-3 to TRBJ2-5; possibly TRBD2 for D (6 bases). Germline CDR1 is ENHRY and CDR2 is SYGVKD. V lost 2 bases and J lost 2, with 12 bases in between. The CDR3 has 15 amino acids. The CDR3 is CAISEGKGLQETQYF. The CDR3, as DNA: TGTGCCATCAGTGAGGGTAAGGGACTTCAAGAGACCCAGTACTTC.

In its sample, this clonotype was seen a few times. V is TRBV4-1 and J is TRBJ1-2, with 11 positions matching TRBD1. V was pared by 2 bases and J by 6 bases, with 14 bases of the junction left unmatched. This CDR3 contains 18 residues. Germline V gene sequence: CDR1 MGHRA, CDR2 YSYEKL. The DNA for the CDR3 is TGCGCCAGCAGCCAACCAAGGACAGGGGGCTTTAAATCGGATGGCTACACCTTC. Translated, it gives CASSQPRTGGFKSDGYTF.

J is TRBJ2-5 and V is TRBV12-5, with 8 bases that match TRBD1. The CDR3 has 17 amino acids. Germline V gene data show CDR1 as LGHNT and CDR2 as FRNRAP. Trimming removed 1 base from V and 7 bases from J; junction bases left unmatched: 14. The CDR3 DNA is TGTGCTAGTGGTTTGGCACCGAGGACAGGGTTTTCTCGGACCCAGTACTTC. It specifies CASGLAPRTGFSRTQYF.

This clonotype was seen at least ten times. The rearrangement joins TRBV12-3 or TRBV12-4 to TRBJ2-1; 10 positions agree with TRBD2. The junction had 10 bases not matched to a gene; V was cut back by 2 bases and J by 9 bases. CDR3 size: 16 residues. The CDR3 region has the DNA TGTGCCAGCAGTTTATTTCCTAGCGGGGGAGCGGGTGAGCAGTTCTTC. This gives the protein CASSLFPSGGAGEQFF.

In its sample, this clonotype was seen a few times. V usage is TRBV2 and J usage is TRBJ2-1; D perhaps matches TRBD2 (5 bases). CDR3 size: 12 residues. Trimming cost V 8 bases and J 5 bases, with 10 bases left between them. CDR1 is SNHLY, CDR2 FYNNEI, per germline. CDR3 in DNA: TGTGCCAGCCAGATGGAGGACAATGAGCAGTTCTTC. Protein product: CASQMEDNEQFF. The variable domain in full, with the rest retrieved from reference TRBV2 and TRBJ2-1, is EPEVTQTPSHQVTQMGQEVILRCVPISNHLYFYWYRQILGQKVEFLVSFYNNEISEKSEIFDDQFSVERPDGSNFTLKIRSTKLEDSAMYFCASQMEDNEQFFGPGTRLTVL.

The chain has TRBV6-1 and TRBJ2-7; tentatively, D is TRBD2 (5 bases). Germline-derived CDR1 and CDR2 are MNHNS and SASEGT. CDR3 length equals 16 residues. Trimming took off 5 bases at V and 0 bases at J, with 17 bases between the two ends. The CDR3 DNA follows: TGTGCCAGCAGTACCGCACAGAGGGCAAGCTCCTACGAGCAGTACGTC. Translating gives CASSTAQRASSYEQYV.

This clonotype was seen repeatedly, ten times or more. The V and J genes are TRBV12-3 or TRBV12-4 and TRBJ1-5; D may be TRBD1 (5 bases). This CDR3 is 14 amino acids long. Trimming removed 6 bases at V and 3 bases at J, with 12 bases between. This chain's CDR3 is CASRADSLNQPQHF. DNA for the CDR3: TGTGCCAGCAGGGCTGACAGTCTCAATCAGCCCCAGCATTTT.

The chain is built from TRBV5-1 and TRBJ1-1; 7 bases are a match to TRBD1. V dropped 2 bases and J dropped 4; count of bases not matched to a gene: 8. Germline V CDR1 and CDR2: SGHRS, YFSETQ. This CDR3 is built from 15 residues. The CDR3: CASSFTGALSTEAFF. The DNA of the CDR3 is TGCGCCAGCAGCTTTACAGGGGCTTTGAGCACTGAAGCTTTCTTT.

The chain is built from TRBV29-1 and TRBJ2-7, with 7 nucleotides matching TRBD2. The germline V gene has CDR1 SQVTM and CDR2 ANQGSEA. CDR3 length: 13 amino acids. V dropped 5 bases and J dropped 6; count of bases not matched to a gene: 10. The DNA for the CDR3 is TGCAGCGTTTCTTGGGGAGGGCGGGCCGAGCAGTACTTC. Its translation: CSVSWGGRAEQYF.

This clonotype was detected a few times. The CDR3 DNA reads TGTGCCAGCTCACCCCTCGGGGGCGAGAATAATGAGCAGTTCTTC. It yields the protein CASSPLGGENNEQFF. V and J are TRBV18 and TRBJ2-1; D tentatively reads TRBD1 or TRBD2 (6 bases each). Germline values: CDR1 KGHSH, CDR2 LQKENI. The V gene lost 3 bases and the J gene lost 7 bases, with 16 bases spanning the gap. There are 15 residues in the CDR3.

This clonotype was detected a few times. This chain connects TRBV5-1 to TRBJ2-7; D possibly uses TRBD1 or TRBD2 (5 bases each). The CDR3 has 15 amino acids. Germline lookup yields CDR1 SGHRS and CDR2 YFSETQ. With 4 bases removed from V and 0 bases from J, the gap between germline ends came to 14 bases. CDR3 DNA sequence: TGCGCCAGCAGCCCCCTCGGGGCTCTCTCCTACGAGCAGTACTTC. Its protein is CASSPLGALSYEQYF. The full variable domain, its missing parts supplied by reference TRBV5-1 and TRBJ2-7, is KAGVTQTPRYLIKTRGQQVTLSCSPISGHRSVSWYQQTPGQGLQFLFEYFSETQRNKGNFPGRFSGRQFSNSRSEMNVSTLELGDSALYLCASSPLGALSYEQYFGPGTRLTVT.

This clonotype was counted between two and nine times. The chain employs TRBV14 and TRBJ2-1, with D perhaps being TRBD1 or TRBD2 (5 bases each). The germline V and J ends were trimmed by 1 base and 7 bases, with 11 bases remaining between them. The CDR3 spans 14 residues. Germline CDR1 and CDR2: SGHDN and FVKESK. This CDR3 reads CASSQVRGVNEQFF. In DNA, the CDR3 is TGTGCCAGCAGCCAAGTACGAGGGGTAAATGAGCAGTTCTTC.

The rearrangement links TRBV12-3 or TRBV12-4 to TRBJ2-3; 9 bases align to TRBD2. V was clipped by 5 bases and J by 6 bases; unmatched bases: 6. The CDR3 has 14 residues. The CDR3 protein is CASSRSSGADTQYF. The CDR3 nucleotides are TGTGCCAGCAGTAGGTCTAGCGGGGCTGATACGCAGTATTTT.

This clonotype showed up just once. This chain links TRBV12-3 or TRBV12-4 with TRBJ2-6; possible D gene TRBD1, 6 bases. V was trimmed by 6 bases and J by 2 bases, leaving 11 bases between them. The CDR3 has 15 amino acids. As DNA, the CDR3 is TGTGCCAGCAGACACAACAGGGCTGGGGCCAACGTCCTGACTTTC. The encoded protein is CASRHNRAGANVLTF.

CDR3 nucleotide sequence: TGTGCCAGCAGGGCACAGGGGCCCTCCTCCTACGAGCAGTACGTC. As protein: CASRAQGPSSYEQYV. This chain joins TRBV2 and TRBJ2-7; 7 bases are a match to TRBD1. Germline V gene sequence: CDR1 SNHLY, CDR2 FYNNEI. The CDR3 has 15 amino acids. V was pared by 6 bases and J by 0 bases, with 8 bases of the junction left unmatched.

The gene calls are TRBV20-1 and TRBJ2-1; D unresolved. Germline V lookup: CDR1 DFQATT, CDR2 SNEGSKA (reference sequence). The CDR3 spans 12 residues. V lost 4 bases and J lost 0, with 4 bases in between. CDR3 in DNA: TGCAGTGCTACCCTCTCCTACAATGAGCAGTTCTTC. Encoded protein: CSATLSYNEQFF.

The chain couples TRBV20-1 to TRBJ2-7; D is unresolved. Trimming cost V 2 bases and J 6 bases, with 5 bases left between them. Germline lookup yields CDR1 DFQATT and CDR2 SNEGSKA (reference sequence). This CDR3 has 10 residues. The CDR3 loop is CSARQSEQYF. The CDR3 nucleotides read TGCAGTGCTAGACAAAGCGAGCAGTACTTC.

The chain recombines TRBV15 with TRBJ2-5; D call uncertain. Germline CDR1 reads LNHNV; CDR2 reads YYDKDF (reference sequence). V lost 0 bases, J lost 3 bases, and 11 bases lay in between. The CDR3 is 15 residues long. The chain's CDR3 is CATSRDHGRKETQYF. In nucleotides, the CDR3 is TGTGCCACCAGCAGAGATCACGGCAGAAAAGAGACCCAGTACTTC.

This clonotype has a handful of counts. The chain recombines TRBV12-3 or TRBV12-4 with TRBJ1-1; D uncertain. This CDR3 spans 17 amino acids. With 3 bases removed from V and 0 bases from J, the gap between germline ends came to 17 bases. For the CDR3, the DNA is TGTGCCAGCAGTTTTTGGTCAGCGGTAATCATGAACACTGAAGCTTTCTTT. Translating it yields CASSFWSAVIMNTEAFF.